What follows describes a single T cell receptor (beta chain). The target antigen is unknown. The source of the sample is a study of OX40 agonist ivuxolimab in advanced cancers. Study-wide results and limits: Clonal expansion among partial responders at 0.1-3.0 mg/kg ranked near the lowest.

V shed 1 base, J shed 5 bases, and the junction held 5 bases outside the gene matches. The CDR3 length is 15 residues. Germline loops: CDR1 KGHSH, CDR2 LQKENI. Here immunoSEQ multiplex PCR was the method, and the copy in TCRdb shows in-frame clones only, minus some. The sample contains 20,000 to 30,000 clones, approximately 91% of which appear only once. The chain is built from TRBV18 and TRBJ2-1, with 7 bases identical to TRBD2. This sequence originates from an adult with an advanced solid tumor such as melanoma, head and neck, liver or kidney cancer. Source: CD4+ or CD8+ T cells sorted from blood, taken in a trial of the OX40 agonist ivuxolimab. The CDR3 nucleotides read TGTGCCAGCTCACCACAGAGCGGGACCCACAATGAGCAGTTCTTC. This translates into CASSPQSGTHNEQFF.